The rows below give T cell receptor beta chains drawn from one sample of a study of identical twins. TCRdb re-called the 5' RACE reads with MiXCR, one entry per CDR3 protein. The sample includes about 200,000 distinct CDR3 sequences, roughly a tenth of them seen just once. What was sequenced was memory T cells sorted from blood. The receptors come from a man over 45 in good health. The CDR3 runs from the conserved cysteine through the conserved F or W. The D gene is left open where the match is weak. Some rows have no size entry. The others give once, few or many, or a class for an expanded clone.

abundance	d_gene	v_gene	j_gene	CDR3aa	CDR3nt
many	TRBD2	TRBV28	TRBJ2-1	CASKPSGRTYNEQFF	TGTGCCAGCAAACCTAGCGGGAGGACCTACAATGAGCAGTTCTTC
many	TRBD1	TRBV20-1	TRBJ1-1	CSAGTGGTEAFF	TGCAGTGCTGGGACAGGAGGCACTGAAGCTTTCTTT
NA	TRBD1	TRBV25-1	TRBJ1-2	CASSEDRVGYGYTF	TGTGCCAGCAGTGAGGACAGGGTAGGGTATGGCTACACCTTC
many	TRBD2	TRBV24-1	TRBJ2-1	CATRRGTSSNEQFF	TGTGCCACCAGACGAGGGACTAGCAGCAATGAGCAGTTCTTC
many	TRBD1	TRBV3-1	TRBJ2-2	CASTGGTGGSGELFF	TGTGCCAGCACCGGCGGGACAGGGGGTTCCGGGGAGCTGTTTTTT
NA	NA	TRBV5-8	TRBJ2-1	CASSPPGTYNEQFF	TGTGCCAGCAGCCCGCCAGGGACCTACAATGAGCAGTTCTTC
NA	NA	TRBV18	TRBJ1-1	CASSPLVKGEGTEAFF	TGTGCCAGCTCACCTCTAGTGAAGGGGGAAGGCACTGAAGCTTTCTTT
many	NA	TRBV4-2	TRBJ2-1	CASSQVGAGNEQFF	TGTGCCAGCAGCCAAGTGGGGGCGGGCAATGAGCAGTTCTTC
many	NA	TRBV5-1	TRBJ1-2	CASSLEGGEWDGYTF	TGCGCCAGCAGCTTGGAAGGGGGAGAATGGGATGGCTACACCTTC
few	NA	TRBV12-3/TRBV12-4	TRBJ1-5	CASSETSYQPQHF	TGTGCCAGCAGTGAGACATCTTATCAGCCCCAGCATTTT
NA	NA	TRBV4-3	TRBJ1-4	CASSQVWTVNEKLFF	TGCGCCAGCAGCCAAGTTTGGACGGTTAATGAAAAACTGTTTTTT
NA	TRBD2	TRBV11-2	TRBJ2-1	CASSVAGNNNEQFF	TGTGCCAGCAGCGTAGCGGGTAATAACAATGAGCAGTTCTTC
NA	NA	TRBV4-3	TRBJ2-7	CASTPYEQYF	TGCGCCAGCACCCCATACGAGCAGTACTTC
few	TRBD1	TRBV29-1	TRBJ1-6	CSARQGARSPLHF	TGCAGCGCAAGACAGGGGGCTCGTTCACCCCTCCACTTT
NA	NA	TRBV11-2	TRBJ2-7	CASSLSWAYEQYF	TGTGCCAGCAGCTTATCGTGGGCCTACGAGCAGTACTTC
many	TRBD1	TRBV20-1	TRBJ2-1	CSARTSGTEGYNEQFF	TGCAGTGCCCGAACTTCCGGGACAGAGGGTTACAATGAGCAGTTCTTC
few	TRBD1	TRBV18	TRBJ2-5	CASSRWAGGRFATEETQYF	TGTGCCAGCTCACGATGGGCAGGGGGAAGGTTTGCAACGGAGGAGACCCAGTACTTC
few	TRBD1	TRBV19	TRBJ1-5	CASSKRSGGGFNQPQHF	TGTGCCAGTAGTAAGAGGTCTGGAGGGGGCTTCAATCAGCCCCAGCATTTT
few	NA	TRBV5-1	TRBJ2-6	CASSLGTGGANVLTF	TGCGCCAGCAGCTTGGGGACTGGTGGGGCCAACGTCCTGACTTTC
few	TRBD2	TRBV12-3/TRBV12-4	TRBJ2-2	CASSKGLAGNTGELFF	TGTGCCAGCAGTAAGGGACTAGCGGGGAACACCGGGGAGCTGTTTTTT
few	NA	TRBV27	TRBJ2-1	CASRGRGGYNEQFF	TGTGCCAGCAGGGGACGCGGAGGGTACAATGAGCAGTTCTTC
NA	TRBD1	TRBV18	TRBJ2-7	CASSPNGQGGYEQYF	TGTGCCAGCTCCCCTAATGGACAGGGGGGCTACGAGCAGTACTTC
many	NA	TRBV20-1	TRBJ2-1	CSAPSPREQFF	TGCAGTGCACCGTCCCCTCGAGAGCAGTTCTTC
many	NA	TRBV11-2	TRBJ2-7	CASSFAPKIKYF	TGTGCCAGCAGCTTCGCCCCTAAGATTAAGTACTTC
NA	TRBD1	TRBV30	TRBJ2-7	CAWSVVRGLSYEQYF	TGTGCCTGGAGTGTTGTCAGGGGGCTTTCCTACGAGCAGTACTTC
many	NA	TRBV20-1	TRBJ1-1	CSAREDMNTEAFF	TGCAGTGCTAGAGAGGATATGAACACTGAAGCTTTCTTT
NA	NA	TRBV6-2/TRBV6-3	TRBJ1-1	CATSSGITNTEAFF	TGTGCCACCTCTAGCGGGATTACTAACACTGAAGCTTTCTTT
many	NA	TRBV11-3	TRBJ2-1	CASSLDQDREQFF	TGTGCCAGCAGCTTAGATCAGGATAGAGAGCAGTTCTTC
NA	NA	TRBV6-6	TRBJ2-7	CASAELSYEQYF	TGTGCCAGCGCGGAGCTCTCCTACGAGCAGTACTTC
many	NA	TRBV29-1	TRBJ2-5	CSVVIDRETQYF	TGCAGCGTTGTAATTGACAGAGAGACCCAGTACTTC
NA	TRBD1	TRBV11-3	TRBJ2-1	CASSPRQGTYNEQFF	TGTGCCAGCAGCCCCCGACAGGGTACCTACAATGAGCAGTTCTTC
NA	TRBD1	TRBV4-3	TRBJ1-6	CASSHPGTGVSPLHF	TGCGCCAGCAGCCACCCCGGGACAGGGGTGTCACCCCTCCACTTT
many	TRBD1	TRBV7-9	TRBJ1-2	CASSQQGRFGGYTF	TGTGCCAGCAGCCAACAGGGGCGCTTTGGTGGCTACACCTTC
few	NA	TRBV6-1	TRBJ2-7	CATQAVRAFNEQYF	TGTGCCACTCAGGCGGTCCGGGCTTTCAACGAGCAGTACTTC
NA	TRBD1	TRBV6-1	TRBJ2-2	CAIARTGVAGELFF	TGTGCCATCGCTCGGACAGGGGTGGCCGGGGAGCTGTTTTTT
few	NA	TRBV4-3	TRBJ2-5	CASSQSWGQETQYF	TGCGCCAGCAGCCAATCATGGGGCCAAGAGACCCAGTACTTC
many	NA	TRBV5-6	TRBJ2-1	CASSLGGGARASEQFF	TGTGCCAGCAGCTTGGGGGGGGGGGCCCGTGCTTCTGAGCAGTTCTTC
many	NA	TRBV6-2/TRBV6-3	TRBJ2-4	CASSRTAAGDIQYF	TGTGCCAGCAGTAGGACGGCCGCCGGGGACATTCAGTACTTC
many	TRBD2	TRBV12-3/TRBV12-4	TRBJ2-2	CASISGLVATGELFF	TGTGCCAGCATTTCCGGACTAGTTGCCACCGGGGAGCTGTTTTTT
NA	NA	TRBV7-6	TRBJ2-3	CASSFRGPPDTQYF	TGTGCCAGCAGCTTTCGAGGCCCACCCGATACGCAGTATTTT
many	NA	TRBV5-6	TRBJ1-6	CASRQDSLNSPLHF	TGTGCCAGCAGACAGGACAGCCTTAATTCACCCCTCCACTTT
many	NA	TRBV6-2/TRBV6-3	TRBJ2-7	CASSWLTEYEQYF	TGTGCCAGCAGTTGGCTGACTGAATACGAGCAGTACTTC
NA	NA	TRBV9	TRBJ2-7	CASSVGWGLNEQYF	TGTGCCAGCAGCGTAGGATGGGGGCTGAACGAGCAGTACTTC
few	NA	TRBV7-6	TRBJ2-3	CASSSLTVTDTQYF	TGTGCCAGCAGCTCCCTTACGGTCACAGATACGCAGTATTTT
many	TRBD1	TRBV29-1	TRBJ2-3	CSVGTGRATDTQYF	TGCAGCGTGGGGACAGGGAGGGCCACAGATACGCAGTATTTT
many	TRBD1	TRBV20-1	TRBJ1-5	CSAQDRPYNQPQHF	TGCAGTGCTCAGGACAGGCCCTACAATCAGCCCCAGCATTTT
many	NA	TRBV4-2	TRBJ2-3	CASSQGGPASDTQYF	TGTGCCAGCAGCCAGGGAGGTCCAGCCTCGGATACGCAGTATTTT
few	NA	TRBV14	TRBJ2-7	CASRPGHTYEQYF	TGTGCCAGCAGGCCGGGACACACCTACGAGCAGTACTTC
few	NA	TRBV14	TRBJ1-1	CASESNTEAFF	TGTGCCAGCGAGAGTAACACTGAAGCTTTCTTT
few	TRBD2	TRBV25-1	TRBJ2-7	CASSDETSGAIHEQYF	TGTGCCAGCAGTGACGAGACTAGCGGGGCCATCCACGAGCAGTACTTC